These 5 T cell receptor beta chains originate from one sample sequenced in a study of human T cells and chemical hapten exposure. The sample's time point: patch test 1, 2 weeks after DPC sensitization. As to treatment: therapeutic diphenylcyclopropenone sensitization with weekly scalp DPC. TCRdb reanalysed the RACE reads using MiXCR and keeps one entry per CDR3 protein. The table lists 75,000 to 95,000 distinct CDR3 sequences, approximately 10% of them singletons, with about 4% in the top ten. The source material was whole blood, sampled in connection with sensitization to the hapten diphenylcyclopropenone (DPC). All receptors derive from a woman aged 55-69 years with alopecia areata. Some clones in this sample may be carry-over from other donors' samples.

This clonotype has at least ten counts. The chain couples TRBV29-1 to TRBJ2-7; D is possibly TRBD2 (5 bases). This CDR3 comprises 12 residues. The V end was cut by 7 bases, the J end by 2 bases, with 12 bases between. CDR1 is SQVTM, CDR2 ANQGSEA, per germline. The CDR3 spells CSGIGETYEQYF. The CDR3 DNA reads TGCAGCGGGATTGGGGAGACCTACGAGCAGTACTTC.

V usage is TRBV7-2 and J usage is TRBJ2-5; 12 bases are shared with TRBD2. From germline, CDR1 is SGHTA and CDR2 FQGNSA. The CDR3 sequence is 18 residues long. V shed 5 bases and J 2 bases; nucleotides not matched to a gene: 12. The CDR3 DNA follows: TGTGCCAGCAGCAAACTAGCGGGGGGCTACGCACTTCAAGAGACCCAGTACTTC. Amino acid sequence: CASSKLAGGYALQETQYF.

This sequence joins TRBV7-2 and TRBJ2-1; the D gene is possibly TRBD2 (5 bases). Germline-derived CDR1 and CDR2 are SGHTA and FQGNSA. This CDR3 is 18 amino acids long. V lost 3 bases, J lost 4 bases, and 22 bases lay in between. The DNA for the CDR3 is TGTGCCAGCAGCTTTGCCCTCGGTTTCGGAGGCCGGTACAATGAGCAGTTCTTC. Protein product: CASSFALGFGGRYNEQFF. Full variable domain (outside the CDR3, taken from reference TRBV7-2 and TRBJ2-1): GAGVSQSPSNKVTEKGKDVELRCDPISGHTALYWYRQSLGQGLEFLIYFQGNSAPDKSGLPSDRFSAERTGGSVSTLTIQRTQQEDSAVYLCASSFALGFGGRYNEQFFGPGTRLTVL.

This clonotype was observed many times. The chain couples TRBV12-3 or TRBV12-4 to TRBJ1-5, with no clear D. This CDR3 has 14 residues. V was shortened by 6 bases and J by 0 bases, with 9 bases between the two germline ends. The DNA for the CDR3 is TGTGCCAGCAGCCAGCCCGGTAGCAATCAGCCCCAGCATTTT. It codes for CASSQPGSNQPQHF.

This clonotype was counted a few times. This chain joins TRBV12-3 or TRBV12-4 and TRBJ2-5, with 8 bases identical to TRBD2. The CDR3 is 15 residues long. After removal of 2 bases from V and 3 bases from J, the junction contained 5 bases not matched to a gene. The CDR3 DNA reads as TGTGCCAGCAGTTTAAACGCGGGGGGCGAAGAGACCCAGTACTTC. Translation: CASSLNAGGEETQYF.